The 22 T cell receptor beta chains below were found in one sample sequenced in a study of blood T cell repertoires in COVID-19. Libraries were prepared by immunoSEQ multiplex PCR; TCRdb keeps only in-frame clonotypes and omits some of them. This table holds about 85,000 clones, around 88% found once. Sequenced: peripheral blood. These receptors were obtained from a woman older than 75 with acute or convalescent COVID-19.

The genes are TRBV7-8 and TRBJ2-1, with 15 positions matching TRBD2. CDR3 size: 15 residues. Germline CDR1 is SGHVS and CDR2 is FQNEAQ. V lost 4 bases to trimming and J lost 10 bases; unmatched junction nucleotides: 5. The CDR3 coding sequence is TGTGCCAGCAGCTCGTCCGGGACTAGCGGGAGGGAGCAGTTCTTC. Translated, it gives CASSSSGTSGREQFF.

V and J are TRBV11-2 and TRBJ1-6; D not certain. Germline CDR1 reads SGHAT; CDR2 reads FQNNGV. The ends were cut back, 5 bases at V and 8 bases at J, with 13 bases in the middle. CDR3 length: 14 amino acids. The CDR3 DNA reads as TGTGCCAGCAGCCCCCTAATCGGGTATTCACCCCTCCACTTT. Translated, it gives CASSPLIGYSPLHF.

J is TRBJ2-7 and V is TRBV27; 11 nucleotides agree with TRBD1. Unmatched junction bases numbered 5, after V lost 4 bases and J lost 0 bases. The CDR3 is made up of 16 amino acids. Germline CDR1 MNHEY, CDR2 SMNVEV (reference sequence). The CDR3 DNA reads TGTGCCAGCAGTTGGACCGGGACAGGGGGCTCCTACGAGCAGTACTTC. It yields the protein CASSWTGTGGSYEQYF.

The chain recombines TRBV5-1 with TRBJ2-1, with 8 positions matching TRBD2. V trimming: 0 bases; J trimming: 10 bases; junction bases outside the gene matches: 9. The CDR3 is made up of 15 amino acids. The germline V gene has CDR1 SGHRS and CDR2 YFSETQ. In nucleotides, the CDR3 is TGCGCCAGCAGCTTGGCCACCGGACTAGCTAGCGAGCAGTTCTTC. Protein: CASSLATGLASEQFF.

CDR3 nucleotides: TGCAGCGCCGCAAAACAGGCCCCTCGGAATGAGCAGTTCTTC. As protein: CSAAKQAPRNEQFF. The chain employs TRBV29-1 and TRBJ2-1; D is possibly TRBD1 (5 bases). This CDR3 region has 14 residues. Germline V lookup: CDR1 SQVTM, CDR2 ANQGSEA. With 7 bases removed from V and 7 bases from J, the gap between germline ends came to 20 bases.

This chain links TRBV5-6 with TRBJ1-6; a possible D gene is TRBD1 (5 bases). V gave up 4 bases and J gave up 6 bases, with 26 bases separating them. The CDR3 covers 19 residues. CDR1 is SGHDT and CDR2 is YYEEEE in the germline V gene. CDR3: CASSPRWQINLQGNSPLHF. The CDR3 nucleotides are TGTGCCAGCAGCCCACGGTGGCAGATCAATCTTCAGGGTAATTCACCCCTCCACTTT.

The gene calls are TRBV3-1 (or the pseudogene TRBV3-2) and TRBJ2-1, with 7 bases fitting TRBD2. Germline CDR1 LGHDT, CDR2 YNNKEL (reference sequence). The ends lost 0 bases at V and 13 bases at J; junction bases unmatched: 9. The CDR3 spans 14 residues. The CDR3 nucleotides are TGTGCCAGCAGCCAAGATCGAAGCGGGGCCTACCAGTTCTTC. Its translation is CASSQDRSGAYQFF.

The V gene is TRBV5-1, the J gene TRBJ2-5; 15 bases align to TRBD2. This CDR3 comprises 17 residues. In germline, CDR1 is SGHRS, CDR2 YFSETQ. V was pared by 3 bases and J by 5 bases, with 8 bases of the junction left unmatched. DNA of the CDR3: TGCGCCAGCAGCTCCGGGACTAGCGGGGGGCAGGGGGAGACCCAGTACTTC. This encodes CASSSGTSGGQGETQYF.

The rearrangement links TRBV12-3 or TRBV12-4 to TRBJ1-1; tentative D call: TRBD1 (5 bases). This CDR3 region has 13 residues. V lost 6 bases and J lost 3, with 11 bases in between. CDR3 nucleotide sequence: TGTGCCAGCAGACTACAGGCCTACACTGAAGCTTTCTTT. Encoded protein: CASRLQAYTEAFF.

This clone was observed a few times. This chain uses TRBV15 with TRBJ1-5; 7 nucleotides match TRBD1. This CDR3 has 14 amino acids. From germline, CDR1 is LNHNV and CDR2 YYDKDF (reference sequence). The junction had 4 bases not matched to a gene; V was cut back by 5 bases and J by 3 bases. The CDR3 loop is CATSLTGFNQPQHF. CDR3 DNA sequence: TGTGCCACCAGCTTGACAGGGTTCAATCAGCCCCAGCATTTT.

The J gene is TRBJ1-2, the V gene TRBV9, with 10 bases that match TRBD1. CDR1 is SGDLS and CDR2 is YYNGEE in the germline V gene. The CDR3 consists of 16 residues. V was pared by 3 bases and J by 0 bases, with 5 bases of the junction left unmatched. The CDR3 coding sequence is TGTGCCAGCAGCGGCAAGACAGGGGGCCCTAACTATGGCTACACCTTC. Protein sequence: CASSGKTGGPNYGYTF.

This clone has a single count. The V gene is TRBV6-2 or TRBV6-3, the J gene TRBJ2-2, with D possibly matching TRBD2 (7 bases). Germline V gene sequence: CDR1 MNHEY, CDR2 SVGEGT. The CDR3 totals 16 residues. Trimming pared 5 bases from V and 2 bases from J, leaving 15 bases between. The CDR3 protein is CASSSRGGFNTGELFF. The CDR3 bases are TGTGCCAGCAGTAGCCGCGGGGGCTTTAACACCGGGGAGCTGTTTTTT.

The chain carries TRBV4-3 and TRBJ2-1; the match to TRBD1 covers 8 bases. CDR1 and CDR2 from the germline V gene are LGHNA and YSLEER. This CDR3 region has 14 residues. V lost 2 bases to trimming and J lost 11 bases; unmatched junction nucleotides: 8. CDR3 nucleotide sequence: TGCGCCAGCAGCCAAACGTCCCAGGGGGCCCAGCAGTTCTTC. As protein: CASSQTSQGAQQFF.

V usage is TRBV19 and J usage is TRBJ2-1; TRBD2 is a possible D gene (5 bases). The germline V gene encodes CDR1 LNHDA and CDR2 SQIVND (reference sequence). This CDR3 has 13 amino acids. V lost 0 bases and J 10 bases, leaving 10 bases between the germline ends. The CDR3 protein is CASSIEASHEQFF. CDR3 DNA sequence: TGTGCCAGTAGTATAGAGGCTAGCCACGAGCAGTTCTTC.

The J gene is TRBJ1-3, the V gene TRBV12-3 or TRBV12-4, with TRBD1 matching 9 bases. V trimming: 9 bases; J trimming: 2 bases; junction bases outside the gene matches: 2. This CDR3 is 13 amino acids long. The chain's CDR3 is CASGTGPGNTIYF. CDR3 sequence (DNA): TGTGCCAGTGGGACAGGGCCTGGAAACACCATATATTTT.

This clone occurred once. The chain employs TRBV5-1 and TRBJ2-3; 7 bases fit TRBD2. The CDR3 sequence is 19 residues long. Trimming at V came to 2 bases and at J to 2 bases, leaving 17 bases not matched to a gene. CDR1 SGHRS and CDR2 YFSETQ come from the germline V gene. The DNA of the CDR3 is TGCGCCAGCAGCTTCAGAAACCGCGGGGGTGGGGACCCCACAGATACGCAGTATTTT. It is translated as CASSFRNRGGGDPTDTQYF. Variable domain in full (rest from reference TRBV5-1 and TRBJ2-3): KAGVTQTPRYLIKTRGQQVTLSCSPISGHRSVSWYQQTPGQGLQFLFEYFSETQRNKGNFPGRFSGRQFSNSRSEMNVSTLELGDSALYLCASSFRNRGGGDPTDTQYFGPGTRLTVL.

This chain links TRBV27 with TRBJ1-2, with a tentative D call TRBD1 (6 bases). The CDR3 is 13 residues long. V dropped 6 bases and J dropped 7 bases, with 15 bases sitting between them. Looked up from germline, CDR1 is MNHEY and CDR2 is SMNVEV (reference sequence). This CDR3 reads CASRTGGQSGYTF. Here the CDR3 DNA reads TGTGCCAGCAGAACGGGGGGACAAAGTGGCTACACCTTC.

The V and J genes are TRBV19 and TRBJ2-7; D may be TRBD1 (5 bases). The V gene lost 5 bases and the J gene lost 1 base, with 9 bases spanning the gap. Germline V gives CDR1 LNHDA, CDR2 SQIVND (reference sequence). CDR3 length equals 13 residues. The CDR3 bases are TGTGCCAGTAGTGTGGGGCAGTCCTACGAGCAGTACTTC. This gives the protein CASSVGQSYEQYF.

This chain joins TRBV4-3 and TRBJ2-5, with D possibly TRBD2 on 5 matching bases. Germline CDR1 LGHNA, CDR2 YSLEER. The CDR3 consists of 15 residues. V dropped 0 bases and J dropped 5 bases, with 13 bases sitting between them. The DNA for the CDR3 is TGCGCCAGCAGCCAAGATCGGTCTGGGGAGGAGACCCAGTACTTC. Translating it yields CASSQDRSGEETQYF.

This clone showed up just a few times. The chain uses TRBV4-3 and TRBJ1-2, with 9 bases that match TRBD1. V dropped 1 base and J dropped 8; count of bases not matched to a gene: 5. The CDR3 spans 14 residues. Germline V gene sequence: CDR1 LGHNA, CDR2 YSLEER. The CDR3 bases are TGCGCCAGCAGCCAAGGGACAGGGGTAGGAGGCTACACCTTC. Its translation: CASSQGTGVGGYTF.

The chain links TRBV18 to TRBJ2-5; 7 nucleotides agree with TRBD2. With 3 bases clipped from V and 5 bases from J, the junction kept 6 bases outside the gene matches. This CDR3 is 14 amino acids long. Germline-derived CDR1 and CDR2 are KGHSH and LQKENI. The DNA of the CDR3 is TGTGCCAGCTCACCCCAGCGGGGTCGGGAGACCCAGTACTTC. Protein sequence: CASSPQRGRETQYF.

The chain is built from TRBV9 and TRBJ2-7; 7 nucleotides agree with TRBD1. In germline, CDR1 is SGDLS, CDR2 YYNGEE. V lost 3 bases and J lost 3; bases outside the gene matches: 3. There are 13 residues in the CDR3. Here the CDR3 reads CASSERDSYEQYF. The CDR3, as DNA: TGTGCCAGCAGCGAACGGGACAGCTACGAGCAGTACTTC. The whole variable domain, remainder taken from reference TRBV9 and TRBJ2-7, is DSGVTQTPKHLITATGQRVTLRCSPRSGDLSVYWYQQSLDQGLQFLIQYYNGEERAKGNILERFSAQQFPDLHSELNLSSLELGDSALYFCASSERDSYEQYFGPGTRLTVT.